This T cell receptor (beta chain) was observed in a study of OX40 agonist ivuxolimab in advanced cancers. Study-wide background: Three individuals attained partial responses, comprising one hepatocellular carcinoma case and two cutaneous melanoma cases.

Here immunoSEQ multiplex PCR was the method, and the copy in TCRdb shows in-frame clones only, minus some. This sample has under 45,000 clones, with approximately 75% found just once. Per the germline V gene, CDR1 is SGHRS and CDR2 is YFSETQ. The CDR3 is 14 residues long. Study-wide findings and caveats: Expanded peripheral T cells had an undetermined antigen specificity. In the 0.1-3.0 mg/kg groups, partial responders showed among the lowest expansion.

Note on this clone: Its antigen is as yet unknown.

This sample comprised CD4+ or CD8+ T cells sorted from blood, obtained in a trial of the OX40 agonist ivuxolimab. This receptor was taken from an adult with an advanced solid tumor such as melanoma, head and neck, liver or kidney cancer. The rearrangement uses TRBV5-1 and TRBJ2-5; D uncertain. The J call could be wrong; TRBJ2-7 is a better fit for the DNA end. CDR3 residues: CASSVEVPMLEQYF. The DNA for the CDR3 is TGCGCCAGCAGCGTCGAGGTACCAATGCTCGAGCAGTACTTC.